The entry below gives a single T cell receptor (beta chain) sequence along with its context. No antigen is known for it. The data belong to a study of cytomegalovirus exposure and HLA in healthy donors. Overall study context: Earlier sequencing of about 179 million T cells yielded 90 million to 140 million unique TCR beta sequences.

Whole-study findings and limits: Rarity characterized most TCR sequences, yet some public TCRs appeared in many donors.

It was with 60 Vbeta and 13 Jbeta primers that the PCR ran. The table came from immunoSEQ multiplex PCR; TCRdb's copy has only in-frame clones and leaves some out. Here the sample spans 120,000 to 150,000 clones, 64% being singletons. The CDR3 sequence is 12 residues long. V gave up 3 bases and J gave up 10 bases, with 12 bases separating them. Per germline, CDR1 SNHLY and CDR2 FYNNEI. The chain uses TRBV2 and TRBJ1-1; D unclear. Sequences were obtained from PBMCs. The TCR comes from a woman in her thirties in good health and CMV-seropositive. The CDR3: CASSEAKRIAFF. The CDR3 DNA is TGTGCCAGCAGTGAGGCCAAAAGAATAGCTTTCTTT. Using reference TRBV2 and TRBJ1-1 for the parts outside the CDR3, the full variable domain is EPEVTQTPSHQVTQMGQEVILRCVPISNHLYFYWYRQILGQKVEFLVSFYNNEISEKSEIFDDQFSVERPDGSNFTLKIRSTKLEDSAMYFCASSEAKRIAFFGQGTRLTVV.